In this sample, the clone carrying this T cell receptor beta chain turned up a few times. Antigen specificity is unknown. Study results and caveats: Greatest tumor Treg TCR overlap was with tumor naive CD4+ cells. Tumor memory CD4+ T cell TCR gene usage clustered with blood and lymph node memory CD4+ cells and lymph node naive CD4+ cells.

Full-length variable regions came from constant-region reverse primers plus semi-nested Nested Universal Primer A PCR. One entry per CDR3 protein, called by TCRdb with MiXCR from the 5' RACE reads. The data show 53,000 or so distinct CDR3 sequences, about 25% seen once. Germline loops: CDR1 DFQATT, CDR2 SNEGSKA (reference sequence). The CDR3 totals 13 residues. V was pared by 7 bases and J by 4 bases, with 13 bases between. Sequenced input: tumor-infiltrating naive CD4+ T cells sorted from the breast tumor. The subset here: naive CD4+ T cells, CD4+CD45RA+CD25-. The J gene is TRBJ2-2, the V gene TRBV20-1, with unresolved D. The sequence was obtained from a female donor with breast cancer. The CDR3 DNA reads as TGCAGTGTATTAGCTAGGGTCACCGGGGAGCTGTTTTTT. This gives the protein CSVLARVTGELFF.